This TCR beta chain came from a study of blood T cells in healthy people across ages (dated by TCRdb to between 2014 and 2017). Concerning the study at large: In model experiments, template switching captured roughly one uniquely barcoded TCR beta cDNA molecule for every two T cells. Two additional independent replicas of 1 million unique cDNA reads from the same blood draw were analyzed for two donors (one aged 18 to 29 and one aged 80 or older). The study measured age-related changes in TCR beta repertoire diversity using deep sequencing normalized with unique cDNA molecular identifiers. Donors were grouped into four age groups: young (average roughly 17 years), middle-aged (around 39), aged (over 55) and long-lived (about 89). Donors of different ages were randomly distributed across sequencing lanes to avoid experimental bias. General conclusions and limits of the study: Since profiling was done on bulk unsorted PBMCs, naive and antigen-experienced compartments could not be conclusively compared. Observed TCR beta diversity per million T cells fell roughly linearly with age, and a significant reduction was already apparent by age around 39. Estimates of total diversity based on one million sequenced T cells were regarded as lower bounds and as underestimates. There was a strong correlation between observed TCR beta diversity and the percentage of naive T cells measured by flow cytometry. Compared with the aged group, the long-lived group had more naive CD4+ T cells, fewer expanded clones and increased TCR diversity, suggesting age selection. Because the CMV infection status of the donors was unknown, age-related changes in expanded clonotypes may potentially have been confounded.

From the cysteine through the phenylalanine, the CDR3 covers 14 amino acids. Only CDR3 DNA remains: 42 bases, in frame from the first base. Trimming costs V 5 bases and J 0 bases, and their ends lie 10 bases apart. The germline V gene sets CDR1 to KGHSH and CDR2 to LQKENI. This clonotype has just one count. No antigen is known for it. No base quality values were provided; no much bigger clone lies one nucleotide off. The library was produced with 5' RACE. The sequencing machine was an Illumina HiSeq 2500. A second PCR of roughly 6 to 11 cycles was run with a J-beta primer mix and a sample-barcoded 5' primer. A unique molecular identifier was introduced onto each TCR beta cDNA molecule by a template-switch 5' adaptor carrying 12 random nucleotides. At least 2.5 million CDR3-containing paired-end reads were obtained from each sample. All of the RNA was converted into first-strand cDNA using the Mint cDNA synthesis kit, with a TRBC-specific oligonucleotide serving as the primer. Following uracil-DNA glycosylase treatment, all cDNA underwent a first 18-cycle PCR with the universal primers M1SS and BC2_uni_R. Turning to the authors' computational methods: For normalization, 1 million high-quality reads, each with a distinct molecular identifier, were randomly selected from each sample. Instead of being binned into consensus sequences, reads that shared molecular identifiers were thrown out. MiTCR, with a Q25 quality threshold and the strictest error-elimination algorithm, was used for CDR3 identification, clonotype clustering and error correction. Lower-bound total TCR beta diversity was estimated with a nonparametric unseen species model using Euler transformation. The raw public data were reprocessed by TCRdb itself: fastp quality trimming at Q25, MiXCR clonotype calling, in-frame beta chains only. Duplicate CDR3 protein sequences are folded into a single record with the most common DNA and genes. TCRdb assigned the V and J calls; the authors' analysis was not used. The sample data list about 570,000 distinct CDR3 sequences, and about 26% of these were observed just once. The ten largest clones capture about a fifth of the sample.

The 39 donors, aged about 6 to 95 years, were systemically healthy Caucasian individuals from Russia. Each donor gave 8 to 10 milliliters of peripheral blood, collected into EDTA-treated Vacutainer tubes. Ficoll-Paque density-gradient centrifugation was used to isolate PBMCs, with at least 6.5 million per sample. Trizol reagent was used to extract total RNA from the PBMCs, yielding at least 6 micrograms per sample. For every donor, an aliquot of PBMCs went through flow cytometry to measure the percentages of naive CD45RAhigh/CD27high T cells. The rearranged segments are TRBV18 and TRBJ1-2, with the D gene too uncertain to name. This clonotype was sampled from a woman between 65 and 79 years old in good health. Sample: blood. The CDR3 region has the sequence CASSFQVANYGYTF. The DNA reads TGTGCCAGCTCATTCCAGGTGGCTAACTATGGCTACACCTTC.